The 25 T cell receptor beta chains in this list originate from one sample, sequenced in a study of blood T cell repertoires in COVID-19. TCRdb keeps only in-frame clones here, not all; method: immunoSEQ multiplex PCR. The table lists over 70,000 clones, about 79% of them singletons. The sequenced sample was peripheral blood. Receptors originate from a woman aged 55-69 years with acute or convalescent COVID-19.

The rearrangement links TRBV9 to TRBJ1-4; D is perhaps TRBD1 (6 bases). V dropped 3 bases and J dropped 5 bases, with 14 bases sitting between them. Germline lookup yields CDR1 SGDLS and CDR2 YYNGEE. The CDR3 has 15 amino acids. CDR3 sequence: CASSAPGQENEKLFF. Here the CDR3 DNA reads TGTGCCAGCAGCGCCCCGGGACAAGAGAATGAAAAACTGTTTTTT.

The V gene is TRBV3-1 (or the pseudogene TRBV3-2), the J gene TRBJ2-2; no clear D. The CDR3 is 13 residues long. Looked up from germline, CDR1 is LGHDT and CDR2 is YNNKEL (reference sequence). Trimming shortened V by 4 bases and J by 0 bases, and 3 bases separated the two germline ends. The CDR3 bases are TGTGCCAGCAGCCCTCCGAACACCGGGGAGCTGTTTTTT. It encodes CASSPPNTGELFF.

V is TRBV9 and J is TRBJ2-1; 10 nucleotides agree with TRBD1. Germline V gene lookup returns CDR1 SGDLS and CDR2 YYNGEE. The V segment lost 4 bases and the J segment 0 bases; nucleotides outside the gene matches: 13. The CDR3 has 19 residues. The CDR3 loop reads CASSTRDRGPLSSYNEQFF. The CDR3 nucleotides are TGTGCCAGCAGCACCCGGGACAGGGGTCCACTAAGCTCCTACAATGAGCAGTTCTTC.

The count of this clone is one. V and J are TRBV7-9 and TRBJ1-5, with 9 bases fitting TRBD1. Germline V gene lookup returns CDR1 SEHNR and CDR2 FQNEAQ (reference sequence). The V segment lost 11 bases and the J segment 5 bases; nucleotides outside the gene matches: 4. The CDR3 consists of 12 residues. CDR3 coding DNA: TGTGCCTCGACAGGGGGGGATCAGCCCCAGCATTTT. Its protein is CASTGGDQPQHF. Full variable domain (missing parts from reference TRBV7-9 and TRBJ1-5): DTGVSQNPRHKITKRGQNVTFRCDPISEHNRLYWYRQTLGQGPEFLTYFQNEAQLEKSRLLSDRFSAERPKGSFSTLEIQRTEQGDSAMYLCASTGGDQPQHFGDGTRLSIL.

The rearrangement uses TRBV9 and TRBJ1-6; TRBD1 matches at 8 bases. J lost 10 bases, V lost 0 bases, and 3 bases had no gene match. Germline values: CDR1 SGDLS, CDR2 YYNGEE. The CDR3 is made up of 14 amino acids. The CDR3 sequence is CASSVGQGRSPLHF. The CDR3 nucleotides are TGTGCCAGCAGCGTAGGACAGGGGAGATCACCCCTCCACTTT.

V and J are TRBV5-1 and TRBJ1-2; TRBD1 aligns across 9 bases. From germline, CDR1 is SGHRS and CDR2 YFSETQ. After removal of 4 bases from V and 4 bases from J, the junction contained 11 bases not matched to a gene. The CDR3 runs to 16 residues. The CDR3 nucleotides read TGCGCCAGCAGCAAAGGGGACAGGGAGACTTCCTATGGCTACACCTTC. Protein: CASSKGDRETSYGYTF.

V is TRBV6-5 and J is TRBJ1-1; TRBD1 might be the D (5 bases). Germline lookup yields CDR1 MNHEY and CDR2 SVGAGI. Between the trimmed V and J ends, which lost 6 bases and 5 bases, there was a span of 10 bases. The CDR3 sequence is 12 residues long. CDR3 region: CASSWTKTEAFF. The CDR3 DNA reads as TGTGCCAGCAGCTGGACAAAAACTGAAGCTTTCTTT.

V gene TRBV12-3 or TRBV12-4 combines with J gene TRBJ1-3, with a tentative D call TRBD1 (6 bases). V lost 6 bases to trimming and J lost 5 bases, with 11 bases between them. The CDR3 has 13 amino acids. For the CDR3, the DNA is TGTGCCAGCAGCCAAGGACAGAGAAACACCATATATTTT. This sequence encodes CASSQGQRNTIYF.

This chain uses TRBV5-1 with TRBJ2-5, with 7 bases identical to TRBD2. The length of the CDR3 is 15 residues. Losses at the gene ends were 1 base for V and 1 base for J; bases not matched to a gene: 4. The germline V gene has CDR1 SGHRS and CDR2 YFSETQ. CDR3 coding DNA: TGCGCCAGCAGCTTGAGTAGCGGGCCCCAAGAGACCCAGTACTTC. Translating gives CASSLSSGPQETQYF.

The chain uses TRBV6-1 and TRBJ2-1; the match to TRBD2 covers 7 bases. V was clipped by 2 bases and J by 4 bases; unmatched bases: 11. This CDR3 has 17 amino acids. The germline gives CDR1 MNHNS, CDR2 SASEGT. This CDR3 reads CASSERPTSAQYNEQFF. CDR3 nucleotide sequence: TGTGCCAGCAGTGAAAGGCCCACTAGCGCCCAGTACAATGAGCAGTTCTTC.

The chain carries TRBV7-8 and TRBJ1-5; no definite D call. The germline V gene encodes CDR1 SGHVS and CDR2 FQNEAQ. The V and J ends lost 5 bases and 0 bases respectively, with 11 bases between them. The CDR3 covers 15 residues. As DNA, the CDR3 is TGTGCCAGCAGCCCGGAGGGCCTTAGCAATCAGCCCCAGCATTTT. It yields the protein CASSPEGLSNQPQHF.

This clone was detected only once. The V gene is TRBV7-2, the J gene TRBJ1-2; 11 nucleotides match TRBD1. The CDR3 runs to 15 residues. Per germline, CDR1 SGHTA and CDR2 FQGNSA. The J segment lost 4 bases and the V segment lost 4 bases, leaving 5 bases of the junction unmatched. CDR3 nucleotide sequence: TGTGCCAGCAGCTCAGGACAGGGGGCAGGCTATGGCTACACCTTC. Amino acid sequence: CASSSGQGAGYGYTF.

The V call is TRBV7-2, the J call TRBJ2-7, with 11 nucleotides matching TRBD2. This CDR3 region has 15 residues. The germline V gene encodes CDR1 SGHTA and CDR2 FQGNSA. The ends lost 5 bases at V and 6 bases at J; junction bases unmatched: 9. The CDR3 coding sequence is TGTGCCAGCAGCATCGGGACTAGCGGACTACTCGAGCAGTACTTC. Protein sequence: CASSIGTSGLLEQYF.

The rearrangement joins TRBV12-2 to TRBJ2-7; the table's D call, TRBD1, has no DNA check behind it. TRBV12-2 is deemed a pseudogene. The CDR3 is made up of 20 amino acids. The CDR3 coding sequence is TGTGCAAGTCGCTTAGGGACAGGAAAACATCAAATATCAAGCTCCTACGAGCAGTACTTC. Translated: CASRLGTGKHQISSSYEQYF.

The rearrangement uses TRBV9 and TRBJ1-3, with D unresolved. V dropped 0 bases and J dropped 0 bases, with 7 bases sitting between them. Germline V gives CDR1 SGDLS, CDR2 YYNGEE. The CDR3 runs 15 residues. This CDR3 reads CASSVDSFSGNTIYF. CDR3 bases: TGTGCCAGCAGCGTAGACAGCTTCTCTGGAAACACCATATATTTT.

This chain connects TRBV2 to TRBJ2-4; possibly TRBD2 for D (7 bases). Germline CDR1 and CDR2: SNHLY and FYNNEI. Trimming left V 6 bases short and J 3 bases short, with 9 bases between. This CDR3 has 13 residues. The CDR3 reads CASSGGLKNIQYF. The CDR3 nucleotides are TGTGCCAGCAGCGGGGGGCTCAAAAACATTCAGTACTTC.

The V gene is TRBV10-3, the J gene TRBJ2-7, with 9 bases identical to TRBD1. The CDR3 spans 16 residues. The V and J ends lost 5 bases and 3 bases, in that order; junction bases with no gene match: 11. Germline V gives CDR1 ENHRY, CDR2 SYGVKD. This CDR3 is CAISSLGGDRVYEQYF. DNA for the CDR3: TGTGCCATCAGTTCCCTCGGAGGGGACAGGGTCTACGAGCAGTACTTC.

The chain is built from TRBV28 and TRBJ1-2; no clear D gene. From germline, CDR1 is MDHEN and CDR2 SYDVKM. With 3 bases removed from V and 0 bases from J, the gap between germline ends came to 8 bases. The CDR3 loop spans 14 amino acids. As DNA, the CDR3 is TGTGCCAGCAGTTTGCCCTTAGCTAACTATGGCTACACCTTC. Translating it yields CASSLPLANYGYTF.

The chain recombines TRBV19 with TRBJ1-4; 11 bases match TRBD1. The CDR3 has 17 amino acids. The V gene's germline CDR1 is LNHDA and CDR2 SQIVND (reference sequence). Losses at the gene ends were 4 bases for V and 1 base for J; bases not matched to a gene: 5. The CDR3 is CASSTKDRGRTNEKLFF. In DNA, the CDR3 is TGTGCCAGTAGTACCAAGGACAGGGGGCGAACTAATGAAAAACTGTTTTTT.

The chain recombines TRBV11-2 with TRBJ1-2, with a possible D match to TRBD1 (6 bases). V was shortened by 5 bases and J by 1 base, with 8 bases between the two germline ends. The CDR3 spans 13 residues. The germline V gene has CDR1 SGHAT and CDR2 FQNNGV. The CDR3 here is CASSPDSNYGYTF. The CDR3 DNA is TGTGCCAGCAGCCCGGACAGTAACTATGGCTACACCTTC.

This chain connects TRBV27 to TRBJ2-5; TRBD1 aligns across 8 bases. The length of the CDR3 is 14 residues. The germline V gene has CDR1 MNHEY and CDR2 SMNVEV (reference sequence). V dropped 4 bases and J dropped 0; count of bases not matched to a gene: 1. The CDR3 DNA reads TGTGCCAGCAGTTGGGACAGGTACCAAGAGACCCAGTACTTC. Translation gives CASSWDRYQETQYF.

V gene TRBV5-1 combines with J gene TRBJ2-3; D might be TRBD2 (5 bases). This CDR3 contains 15 residues. Germline assignment: CDR1 SGHRS and CDR2 YFSETQ. V shed 6 bases and J shed 1 base, with 15 bases lying between them. The CDR3 nucleotides read TGCGCCAGCACCCCTTTTGGGAGAGGCACAGATACGCAGTATTTT. Amino acid sequence: CASTPFGRGTDTQYF.

V usage is TRBV19 and J usage is TRBJ1-5; maybe TRBD1 (5 bases). Germline assignment: CDR1 LNHDA and CDR2 SQIVND (reference sequence). The CDR3 loop spans 17 amino acids. Between the trimmed V and J ends, which lost 8 bases and 0 bases, there was a span of 20 bases. This CDR3 reads CASGTGEGVSSNQPQHF. The CDR3 DNA reads as TGTGCCAGTGGAACGGGGGAAGGGGTGAGTAGCAATCAGCCCCAGCATTTT.

The chain couples TRBV6-7 to TRBJ1-2; 7 bases map to TRBD1. TRBV6-7 is sorted into the ORF group, with uncertain function. The CDR3 is 20 amino acids. J was trimmed by 4 bases and V by 2 bases; bases with no gene match: 22. CDR3 nucleotides: TGTGCCAGCAGTTACCCCAGCGCGGGACAGAGCCCCATTGTAGCCTATGGCTACACCTTC. Its protein product is CASSYPSAGQSPIVAYGYTF.

The V and J genes are TRBV2 and TRBJ1-1; D is unclear. Germline CDR1 is SNHLY and CDR2 is FYNNEI. V was trimmed by 3 bases and J by 8 bases, leaving 7 bases between them. The CDR3 is 11 amino acids. DNA for the CDR3: TGTGCCAGCAGTGAGAGGGAGGAAGCTTTCTTT. It encodes CASSEREEAFF. Full variable domain (outside the CDR3, taken from reference TRBV2 and TRBJ1-1): EPEVTQTPSHQVTQMGQEVILRCVPISNHLYFYWYRQILGQKVEFLVSFYNNEISEKSEIFDDQFSVERPDGSNFTLKIRSTKLEDSAMYFCASSEREEAFFGQGTRLTVV.